This is a list of T cell receptor beta chains from one sample in a study of graft-versus-host responses after intestinal transplantation. These receptors' antigens are unknown. Data came from immunoSEQ multiplex PCR; TCRdb stores just in-frame clones and leaves some out. The sample shows about 90,000 clones, over 85% of them seen only once. The source was unstimulated CD4+ T cells sorted from spleen or lymph node cells, collected before intestinal transplant. These receptors were collected from a human donor who received an intestinal transplant. CDR3s include the opening cysteine and the closing phenylalanine or tryptophan. The D gene is left open where the match is weak. Clone sizes are given selectively: once, few, many, or a class where the clone is expanded.

D gene	CDR3 length	J gene	clone size	V gene	CDR3 DNA	CDR3 protein
.	16	TRBJ1-3	.	TRBV9	TGTGCCAGCAGCGTAGCGGTCCACGTCTCTGGAAACACCATATATTTT	CASSVAVHVSGNTIYF
.	14	TRBJ1-5	.	TRBV25-1	TGTGCCAGCAGCTCGACACTCTACAGTCAGCCCCAGCATTTT	CASSSTLYSQPQHF
TRBD2	15	TRBJ2-7	.	TRBV10-3	TGTGCCATCAGTGGGGGTAGCGGGAGGGATGGCGAGCAGTACTTC	CAISGGSGRDGEQYF
.	13	TRBJ2-2	.	TRBV30	TGTGCCTGGAGTGGGTTAGCTGGCGGGGAGCTGTTTTTT	CAWSGLAGGELFF
.	16	TRBJ2-5	.	TRBV7-2	TGTGCCAGCAGCCCGAGGGTGGTGGGAGACCGGGAGACCCAGTACTTC	CASSPRVVGDRETQYF
.	13	TRBJ1-6	.	TRBV30	TGTGCCTGGACAGGACGGGAGGATTCACCCCTCCACTTT	CAWTGREDSPLHF
TRBD1	17	TRBJ1-1	.	TRBV11-2	TGTGCCAGCAGCTTAGTTATCGGGACAGGGACGAACACTGAAGCTTTCTTT	CASSLVIGTGTNTEAFF
.	15	TRBJ2-3	.	TRBV11-3	TGTGCCAGCAGCTTAGGTGGGATGGGGACAGATACGCAGTATTTT	CASSLGGMGTDTQYF
.	14	TRBJ1-2	.	TRBV28	TGTGCCAGCAGTTTATATTCCTCTCGCTATGGCTACACCTTC	CASSLYSSRYGYTF
.	13	TRBJ2-1	once	TRBV9	TGTGCCAGCAGCGTAGTGGTAGAAGGTGAGCAGTTCTTC	CASSVVVEGEQFF
.	18	TRBJ1-4	.	TRBV21-1	TGTGCCAGCAGCAAAGAAGAGGGCACAGGGGAATATCGTGAAAAACTGTTTTTT	CASSKEEGTGEYREKLFF
.	13	TRBJ2-3	.	TRBV27	TGTGCCAGCAGTTTACCTAGCACAGATACGCAGTATTTT	CASSLPSTDTQYF
.	12	TRBJ2-1	.	TRBV19	TGTGCCAGTATTCCTAGTTCGGGTGAGCAGTTCTTC	CASIPSSGEQFF
.	13	TRBJ2-3	.	TRBV4-2	TGTGCCAGCAGCCAAGATAGCTCTCGGTATCAGTATTTT	CASSQDSSRYQYF
.	15	TRBJ1-5	.	TRBV6-1	TGTGCCAGCAGTGAATGGCAACGGATCAATCAGCCCCAGCATTTT	CASSEWQRINQPQHF
.	11	TRBJ1-1	.	TRBV7-9	TGTGCCAGCAGCTTGGGTGGGAAAGCTTTCTTT	CASSLGGKAFF
TRBD1	13	TRBJ1-5	.	TRBV7-8	TGTGCCAGCAGCAGCAGGGGGCGTCAGCCCCAGCATTTT	CASSSRGRQPQHF
TRBD1	16	TRBJ2-7	once	TRBV2	TGTGCCAGCAGGGTACGGACAGGGCACCCCGTCTACGAGCAGTACTTC	CASRVRTGHPVYEQYF
TRBD1	16	TRBJ2-5	.	TRBV14	TGTGCCAGCAGCTGGGGGACAGTCCCCTTTGGGGAGACCCAGTACTTC	CASSWGTVPFGETQYF
.	13	TRBJ2-7	.	TRBV11-3	TGTGCCAGCAGCTTAGACGGGACCTACGAGCAGTACTTC	CASSLDGTYEQYF
TRBD2	16	TRBJ2-1	.	TRBV7-2	TGTGCCAGCAGCTCAAGACTAGCGGGAATCTACAATGAGCAGTTCTTC	CASSSRLAGIYNEQFF
.	15	TRBJ2-6	.	TRBV12-5	TGTGCTAGTGGCCTCGCAGTCTCTGGGGCCAACGTCCTGACTTTC	CASGLAVSGANVLTF
TRBD1	14	TRBJ2-7	.	TRBV28	TGTGCCAGCAGGGTACAGGGGGCAACCTACGAGCAGTACTTC	CASRVQGATYEQYF
.	17	TRBJ1-3	.	TRBV18	TGTGCCAGCTCACCGTCCCACGGGGACAACTCTGGAAACACCATATATTTT	CASSPSHGDNSGNTIYF
TRBD2	14	TRBJ2-1	.	TRBV7-2	TGTGCCAGCAGCACCCGAGCGGGAGGAGGTGAGCAGTTCTTC	CASSTRAGGGEQFF
.	16	TRBJ1-5	.	TRBV19	TGTGCCAGTAGGCTTAACAGGGACCATAGCAATCAGCCCCAGCATTTT	CASRLNRDHSNQPQHF
.	14	TRBJ1-5	.	TRBV5-3	TGTGCCAGAATCGGTACAGTTTTTGGATCAGCCCAGCATTTT	CARIGTVFGSAQHF
TRBD1	15	TRBJ2-7	.	TRBV5-1	TGCGCCAGCAGCTCCGGGACAGGGTTCGTTGGCGAGCAGTACTTC	CASSSGTGFVGEQYF
.	17	TRBJ1-5	.	TRBV7-8	TGTGCCAGCAGCCCTAGATTACGGGATGGAGGCAATCAGCCCCAGCATTTT	CASSPRLRDGGNQPQHF
.	15	TRBJ1-3	.	TRBV30	TGTGCCTGGAGCCCCGGACAGAACTCTGGAAACACCATATATTTT	CAWSPGQNSGNTIYF
TRBD2	17	TRBJ2-1	.	TRBV19	TGTGCCAGTAGTAGCATGTTAGCGGGAGGGCTCCACAATGAGCAGTTCTTC	CASSSMLAGGLHNEQFF
.	13	TRBJ2-3	.	TRBV21-1	TGTGCCATCCCGGGACAGGGCTGCGATACGCAGTATTTT	CAIPGQGCDTQYF
TRBD2	15	TRBJ2-2	.	TRBV4-2	TGTGCCAGCTCCCTTATGCGGGAGGGCCCCGGGGAGCTGTTTTTT	CASSLMREGPGELFF
.	15	TRBJ2-5	.	TRBV9	TGTGCCAGCAGCTCCTCCCCCGGGACATTAGAGACCCAGTACTTC	CASSSSPGTLETQYF
TRBD1	15	TRBJ2-5	.	TRBV28	TGTGCCAGCAGTACCGGGACAGGGGTACAAGAGACCCAGTACTTC	CASSTGTGVQETQYF
TRBD2	15	TRBJ2-1	.	TRBV7-9	TGTGCCAGCAGCCAGACTAGCGGGCCCTACAATGAGCAGTTCTTC	CASSQTSGPYNEQFF
.	15	TRBJ1-2	.	TRBV5-6	TGTGCCAGCAGGGCCCGGGGTGTATCTGACTATGGCTACACCTTC	CASRARGVSDYGYTF
.	14	TRBJ2-3	.	TRBV7-8	TGTGCCAGCAGCTTAGCGCGGAGCACAGATACGCAGTATTTT	CASSLARSTDTQYF
TRBD1	15	TRBJ1-1	.	TRBV6-1	TGTGCCAGCAGCAAATGGACAGGGGTGAACACTGAAGCTTTCTTT	CASSKWTGVNTEAFF
.	13	TRBJ2-7	.	TRBV6-5	TGTGCCAGCAGTCGTAAACCCCTCTACGAGCAGTACTTC	CASSRKPLYEQYF
TRBD1	15	TRBJ2-7	.	TRBV27	TGTGCCAGCAGTTTGCTGGGACAGGGGGCCTACGAGCAGTACTTC	CASSLLGQGAYEQYF
.	14	TRBJ2-7	.	TRBV5-1	TGCGCCAGCAGCCCCAGGAACGGTAAGGACGAGCAGTACTTC	CASSPRNGKDEQYF
.	15	TRBJ1-3	.	TRBV28	TGTGCCAGTCGTACAAGGGCGCAACTGATAAACACCATATATTTT	CASRTRAQLINTIYF
.	13	TRBJ1-1	.	TRBV27	TGTGCCAGCCGAACAGGGCCGAGCACTGAAGCTTTCTTT	CASRTGPSTEAFF
TRBD1	14	TRBJ2-1	.	TRBV18	TGTGCCAGCTCCCCTGACAGGGCTTACAATGAGCAGTTCTTC	CASSPDRAYNEQFF